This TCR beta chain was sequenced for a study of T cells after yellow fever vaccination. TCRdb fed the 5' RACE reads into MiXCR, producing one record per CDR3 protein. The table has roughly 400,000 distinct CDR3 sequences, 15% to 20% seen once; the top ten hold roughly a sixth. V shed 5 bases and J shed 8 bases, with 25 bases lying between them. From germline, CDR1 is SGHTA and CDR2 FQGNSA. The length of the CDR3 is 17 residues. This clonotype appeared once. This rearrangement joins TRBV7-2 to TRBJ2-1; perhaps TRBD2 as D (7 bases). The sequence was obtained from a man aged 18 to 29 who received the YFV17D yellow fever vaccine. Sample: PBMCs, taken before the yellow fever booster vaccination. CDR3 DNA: TGTGCCAGCAGCCCTCACCGGGGGGCCGGGTTTTTGGATGAGCAGTTCTTC. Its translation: CASSPHRGAGFLDEQFF. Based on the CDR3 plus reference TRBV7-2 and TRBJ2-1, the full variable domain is GAGVSQSPSNKVTEKGKDVELRCDPISGHTALYWYRQSLGQGLEFLIYFQGNSAPDKSGLPSDRFSAERTGGSVSTLTIQRTQQEDSAVYLCASSPHRGAGFLDEQFFGPGTRLTVL.